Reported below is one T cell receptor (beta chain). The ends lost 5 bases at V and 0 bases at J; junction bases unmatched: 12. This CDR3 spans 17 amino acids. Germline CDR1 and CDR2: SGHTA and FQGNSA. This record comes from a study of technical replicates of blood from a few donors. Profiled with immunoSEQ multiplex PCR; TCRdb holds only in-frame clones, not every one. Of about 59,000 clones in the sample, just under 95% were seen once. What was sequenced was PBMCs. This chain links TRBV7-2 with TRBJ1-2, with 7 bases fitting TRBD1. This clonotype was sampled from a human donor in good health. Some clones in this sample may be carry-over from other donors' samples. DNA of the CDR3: TGTGCCAGCAGCCGCATGAAAGGGACAGCTACTAACTATGGCTACACCTTC. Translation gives CASSRMKGTATNYGYTF.